The 24 T cell receptor beta chains below all came from one sample that was sequenced in a study of cytomegalovirus exposure and HLA in healthy donors. The protocol was immunoSEQ multiplex PCR, while the TCRdb copy is restricted to in-frame clones and leaves out a portion. The sample lists some 140,000 clones, about 82% occurring once. Material for sequencing was PBMCs. The receptors here all came from a human donor in good health.

With respect to this clone: The junction departs from the called germline gene at one end, perhaps through a read error. The rearrangement links TRBV28 to TRBJ1-1; tentatively, D is TRBD1 (6 bases). The CDR3 totals 13 residues. Per germline, CDR1 MDHEN and CDR2 SYDVKM. CDR3 nucleotide sequence: TGTGCCAGCAGTTTAGGGGACAAGGCGAGGGGGATTTTT. Translating it yields CASSLGDKARGIF.

The genes are TRBV9 and TRBJ1-3; no clear D. Trimming shortened V by 0 bases and J by 1 base, and 11 bases separated the two germline ends. Per the germline V gene, CDR1 is SGDLS and CDR2 is YYNGEE. The CDR3 runs to 16 residues. CDR3 DNA sequence: TGTGCCAGCAGCGTAGGCGGGGAAGGGTCTGGAAACACCATATATTTT. Protein: CASSVGGEGSGNTIYF.

CDR3 protein: CSPTGTSGYEQYF. As DNA, the CDR3 is TGCAGCCCTACCGGGACTAGCGGGTACGAGCAGTACTTC. J is TRBJ2-5 and V is TRBV29-1, with 12 bases identical to TRBD2. The J call may be mistaken, given a closer DNA end match to TRBJ2-7. The CDR3 is made up of 13 amino acids. Germline V lookup: CDR1 SQVTM, CDR2 ANQGSEA.

The V gene is TRBV5-1, the J gene TRBJ1-5; D may be TRBD1 (5 bases). CDR1 and CDR2 from the germline V gene are SGHRS and YFSETQ. V lost 5 bases and J 1 base, leaving 13 bases between the germline ends. This CDR3 is built from 15 residues. CDR3 DNA: TGCGCCAGCAGAGCGGGGCTCGGAAGCAATCAGCCCCAGCATTTT. Protein product: CASRAGLGSNQPQHF.

The chain joins TRBV6-1 to TRBJ1-2; 7 nucleotides match TRBD1. The CDR3 has 13 amino acids. V lost 6 bases to trimming and J lost 2 bases; unmatched junction nucleotides: 3. The V gene's germline CDR1 is MNHNS and CDR2 SASEGT. This CDR3 is CASSRQGNYGYTF. The CDR3 nucleotides read TGTGCCAGCAGCCGACAGGGAAACTATGGCTACACCTTC.

The chain is built from TRBV30 and TRBJ2-1; perhaps TRBD2 as D (6 bases). Germline values: CDR1 GTSNPN, CDR2 SVGIG (reference sequence). This CDR3 is built from 13 residues. Trimming stripped 2 bases from V and 7 bases from J, with 12 bases between. The CDR3, as DNA: TGTGCCTGGAGTTCCGGGAGTGGAAATGAGCAGTTCTTC. This translates into CAWSSGSGNEQFF.

This clone was counted a few times. This chain uses TRBV2 with TRBJ1-2, with 9 bases that match TRBD1. V shed 6 bases and J 4 bases; nucleotides not matched to a gene: 3. The CDR3 length is 13 residues. CDR1 is SNHLY and CDR2 is FYNNEI in the germline V gene. CDR3 loop: CASRGQGAYGYTF. DNA of the CDR3: TGTGCCAGCAGGGGACAGGGCGCCTATGGCTACACCTTC.

The chain carries TRBV6-6 and TRBJ1-1; D not certain. The CDR3 totals 12 residues. Trimming removed 5 bases from V and 3 bases from J, with 7 bases in between. Germline V gene lookup returns CDR1 MNHNY and CDR2 SVGAGI (reference sequence). CDR3 region: CASSRRDTEAFF. CDR3 DNA: TGTGCCAGCAGTCGGAGGGACACTGAAGCTTTCTTT.

The chain recombines TRBV6-5 with TRBJ2-3; 10 bases are shared with TRBD2. V shed 6 bases, J shed 2 bases, and the junction held 5 bases outside the gene matches. CDR1 MNHEY and CDR2 SVGAGI come from the germline V gene. CDR3 length: 15 amino acids. DNA for the CDR3: TGTGCCAGCAGCGCAGCGGGAGGGCCCACAGATACGCAGTATTTT. Translated: CASSAAGGPTDTQYF.

The chain has TRBV11-2 and TRBJ2-7, with 10 bases fitting TRBD2. Looked up from germline, CDR1 is SGHAT and CDR2 is FQNNGV. V was clipped by 5 bases and J by 5 bases; unmatched bases: 15. This CDR3 region has 17 residues. The CDR3 DNA sequence: TGTGCCAGCAGCCCGCAATGGGGTAGCGGGAGGACCCACGAGCAGTACTTC. Its translation: CASSPQWGSGRTHEQYF.

This clone was counted between two and nine times. The genes are TRBV6-5 and TRBJ2-5; D might be TRBD2 (7 bases). V was shortened by 5 bases and J by 3 bases, with 10 bases between the two germline ends. CDR1 and CDR2 (germline): MNHEY, SVGAGI. This CDR3 has 13 amino acids. In DNA form, the CDR3 reads TGTGCCAGCAGTCGGGGGGCAGAAGAGACCCAGTACTTC. It specifies CASSRGAEETQYF.

The chain combines TRBV29-1 with TRBJ2-7; 14 bases match TRBD2. In germline, CDR1 is SQVTM, CDR2 ANQGSEA. This CDR3 contains 16 residues. Trimming took 5 bases from V and 0 from J; bases not matched to a gene: 6. The CDR3 loop is CSVKGLAGAHSYEQYF. In DNA form, the CDR3 reads TGCAGCGTTAAGGGACTAGCGGGGGCCCACTCCTACGAGCAGTACTTC.

This chain connects TRBV6-6 to TRBJ2-5; TRBD2 is a possible D gene (6 bases). V gave up 7 bases and J gave up 6 bases, with 15 bases separating them. Germline V gives CDR1 MNHNY, CDR2 SVGAGI (reference sequence). CDR3 length: 13 amino acids. The CDR3 protein is CASNPGLDKTQYF. The CDR3 DNA is TGTGCCAGCAATCCGGGACTGGACAAGACCCAGTACTTC.

The rearrangement links TRBV28 to TRBJ1-2; the D gene is possibly TRBD1 (6 bases). Germline assignment: CDR1 MDHEN and CDR2 SYDVKM. This CDR3 region has 16 residues. V was shortened by 6 bases and J by 1 base, with 18 bases between the two germline ends. The DNA for the CDR3 is TGTGCCAGCAGGCGTTTTCGGGACACCTTTAACTATGGCTACACCTTC. This encodes CASRRFRDTFNYGYTF.

V and J are TRBV5-5 and TRBJ2-3; D may be TRBD2 (5 bases). Per the germline V gene, CDR1 is SGHKS and CDR2 is YYEKEE (reference sequence). The germline V and J ends were trimmed by 5 bases and 1 base, with 11 bases remaining between them. The CDR3 totals 14 residues. CDR3 DNA sequence: TGTGCCAGCAGGGAGGCGGTGGGCACAGATACGCAGTATTTT. This sequence encodes CASREAVGTDTQYF.

The CDR3 sequence: CASSPPWGDYGYTF. In nucleotides, the CDR3 is TGTGCCAGCAGCCCCCCTTGGGGCGACTATGGCTACACCTTC. The chain uses TRBV7-9 and TRBJ1-2, with a possible D match to TRBD1 (5 bases). Trimming stripped 5 bases from V and 3 bases from J, with 13 bases between. Germline V gene lookup returns CDR1 SEHNR and CDR2 FQNEAQ (reference sequence). The CDR3 totals 14 residues. Using reference TRBV7-9 and TRBJ1-2 for the parts outside the CDR3, the full variable domain is DTGVSQNPRHKITKRGQNVTFRCDPISEHNRLYWYRQTLGQGPEFLTYFQNEAQLEKSRLLSDRFSAERPKGSFSTLEIQRTEQGDSAMYLCASSPPWGDYGYTFGSGTRLTVV.

The chain is built from TRBV19 and TRBJ1-2; no firm D call. V was trimmed by 3 bases and J by 4 bases, leaving 9 bases between them. The length of the CDR3 is 13 residues. The germline gives CDR1 LNHDA, CDR2 SQIVND (reference sequence). CDR3 sequence reads: CASSIAEIYGYTF. CDR3 sequence (DNA): TGTGCCAGTAGTATTGCGGAGATCTATGGCTACACCTTC.

The CDR3 nucleotides are TGTGCCAGCAGCGCATCCGGGACTAACACCGGGGAGCTGTTTTTT. Protein product: CASSASGTNTGELFF. V gene TRBV11-3 combines with J gene TRBJ2-2; tentative D call: TRBD2 (6 bases). Germline V gene data show CDR1 as SGHNT and CDR2 as YENEEA. The length of the CDR3 is 15 residues. Between the trimmed V and J ends, which lost 5 bases and 2 bases, there was a span of 12 bases. Based on the CDR3 plus reference TRBV11-3 and TRBJ2-2, the full variable domain is EAGVVQSPRYKIIEKKQPVAFWCNPISGHNTLYWYLQNLGQGPELLIRYENEEAVDDSQLPKDRFSAERLKGVDSTLKIQPAELGDSAVYLCASSASGTNTGELFFGEGSRLTVL.

The chain is built from TRBV15 and TRBJ2-5; the D gene is possibly TRBD1 (6 bases). The CDR3 length is 14 residues. Germline CDR1 LNHNV, CDR2 YYDKDF (reference sequence). V was trimmed by 8 bases and J by 0 bases, leaving 13 bases between them. CDR3 DNA: TGTGCCACCCGATTGAGGGGGAACCAAGAGACCCAGTACTTC. It translates to CATRLRGNQETQYF.

The chain carries TRBV19 and TRBJ2-7; D is unclear. CDR1 is LNHDA, CDR2 SQIVND, per germline (reference sequence). V lost 5 bases and J lost 6, with 14 bases in between. This CDR3 has 13 residues. CDR3 bases: TGTGCCAGTAGTCCCATAAACAGTGGCGAGCAGTACTTC. It yields the protein CASSPINSGEQYF.

The V and J genes are TRBV11-2 and TRBJ2-2; 8 bases fit TRBD1. V gave up 1 base and J gave up 1 base; unmatched junction bases: 8. Germline-derived CDR1 and CDR2 are SGHAT and FQNNGV. The CDR3 spans 18 residues. The CDR3 region is CASSLVPLGTGNTGELFF. CDR3 DNA sequence: TGTGCCAGCAGCTTAGTCCCTTTAGGGACAGGGAACACCGGGGAGCTGTTTTTT.

In this sample, this clone turned up once. This chain's CDR3 is CASSPDRVGNQPQHF. CDR3 in DNA: TGTGCCAGCAGTCCAGACAGGGTAGGGAATCAGCCCCAGCATTTT. This chain joins TRBV6-5 and TRBJ1-5; the match to TRBD1 covers 7 bases. J was trimmed by 4 bases and V by 5 bases; bases with no gene match: 8. Looked up from germline, CDR1 is MNHEY and CDR2 is SVGAGI. CDR3 length: 15 amino acids.

This sequence joins TRBV28 and TRBJ2-1; 8 bases are a match to TRBD2. V lost 8 bases to trimming and J lost 5 bases; unmatched junction nucleotides: 5. The CDR3 contains 13 residues. Looked up from germline, CDR1 is MDHEN and CDR2 is SYDVKM. The CDR3 here is CASASGWNNEQFF. CDR3 in DNA: TGTGCCAGCGCTAGCGGGTGGAACAATGAGCAGTTCTTC.

This clone was seen a single time. The rearrangement links TRBV5-1 to TRBJ1-3; the match to TRBD1 covers 8 bases. The germline V gene encodes CDR1 SGHRS and CDR2 YFSETQ. The V segment lost 4 bases and the J segment 7 bases; nucleotides outside the gene matches: 10. There are 15 residues in the CDR3. CDR3 DNA: TGCGCCAGCAGCGCGGGCTTGGGACAGGAGAACACCATATATTTT. Protein product: CASSAGLGQENTIYF.